These 7 T cell receptor beta chains came from one sample sequenced in a study of T cells in localized non-small cell lung cancer. The repertoire was sequenced with immunoSEQ multiplex PCR; TCRdb's copy has only in-frame clones and lacks some. The sample lists roughly 30,000 clones, approximately 84% occurring once. The sample was peripheral blood mononuclear cells, taken before any cancer treatment. The receptors originated from a man aged 40 to 75 with stage III lung adenocarcinoma.

V usage is TRBV7-8 and J usage is TRBJ2-3, with a tentative D call TRBD2 (6 bases). The ends were cut back, 3 bases at V and 0 bases at J, with 19 bases in the middle. Looked up from germline, CDR1 is SGHVS and CDR2 is FQNEAQ. The CDR3 is 18 residues long. Written as DNA, the CDR3 is TGTGCCAGCAGCTTCACACGGAGGGCAACCACTAGCACAGATACGCAGTATTTT. Translated, it gives CASSFTRRATTSTDTQYF.

This clone was seen only once. The identical CDR3 is also encoded by other nucleotide sequences in the sample. V is TRBV5-1 and J is TRBJ1-1, with 11 bases aligning to TRBD1. There are 14 residues in the CDR3. Germline V lookup: CDR1 SGHRS, CDR2 YFSETQ. J lost 4 bases, V lost 4 bases, and 3 bases had no gene match. The CDR3 spells CASSSGTGGTEAFF. CDR3 nucleotide sequence: TGCGCCAGCAGCAGCGGGACAGGGGGCACTGAAGCTTTCTTT.

The rearrangement links TRBV19 to TRBJ1-2, with D unclear. Germline V gene lookup returns CDR1 LNHDA and CDR2 SQIVND (reference sequence). Trimming took off 7 bases at V and 0 bases at J, with 15 bases between the two ends. The CDR3 is made up of 15 amino acids. The CDR3 DNA reads TGTGCCAGTACCTCCGGGTACAGCCCTAACTATGGCTACACCTTC. Its translation is CASTSGYSPNYGYTF. Full variable domain (missing parts from reference TRBV19 and TRBJ1-2): DGGITQSPKYLFRKEGQNVTLSCEQNLNHDAMYWYRQDPGQGLRLIYYSQIVNDFQKGDIAEGYSVSREKKESFPLTVTSAQKNPTAFYLCASTSGYSPNYGYTFGSGTRLTVV.

The chain combines TRBV7-2 with TRBJ2-7; TRBD2 agrees at 7 bases. V was clipped by 5 bases and J by 4 bases; unmatched bases: 11. There are 15 residues in the CDR3. Germline V gene sequence: CDR1 SGHTA, CDR2 FQGNSA. The CDR3 DNA reads as TGTGCCAGCAGCCCCGGAGCGCGGGGGTCGTACGAGCAGTACGTC. Translated, it gives CASSPGARGSYEQYV.

The chain carries TRBV5-4 and TRBJ2-2; 8 bases are shared with TRBD2. Germline values: CDR1 SGHNT, CDR2 YYREEE (reference sequence). V dropped 4 bases and J dropped 8; count of bases not matched to a gene: 7. This CDR3 has 14 amino acids. This chain's CDR3 is CASSRPGGRGELFF. The CDR3 DNA follows: TGTGCCAGCAGCCGTCCGGGAGGGAGAGGGGAGCTGTTTTTT.

The chain uses TRBV9 and TRBJ2-7, with TRBD1 identical over 8 bases. The CDR3 is 16 residues long. The ends lost 0 bases at V and 0 bases at J; junction bases unmatched: 5. CDR1 is SGDLS, CDR2 YYNGEE, per germline. The DNA of the CDR3 is TGTGCCAGCAGCGTAGGGGGACAGGCGAGCTCCTACGAGCAGTACTTC. It translates to CASSVGGQASSYEQYF.

The rearrangement links TRBV28 to TRBJ1-1, with D possibly being TRBD1 (5 bases). The CDR3 consists of 13 residues. V was cut by 7 bases and J by 5 bases, with 14 bases left in between. CDR1 and CDR2 (germline): MDHEN, SYDVKM. The CDR3 bases are TGTGCCAGCAAGTTGTGGGAGGGGACTGAAGCTTTCTTT. Translation: CASKLWEGTEAFF.